What follows are 15 T cell receptor beta chains derived from one specimen sequenced in a study of blood T cell repertoires in COVID-19. Produced via immunoSEQ multiplex PCR; TCRdb's table is partial and in-frame only. The data show roughly 250,000 clones, over 80% seen once. Sample: peripheral blood. The source of these receptors is a woman between 40 and 55 years old with acute or convalescent COVID-19.

The chain couples TRBV19 to TRBJ1-1; 7 bases are shared with TRBD1. The CDR3 is 13 amino acids. V lost 6 bases to trimming and J lost 5 bases; unmatched junction nucleotides: 6. Per germline, CDR1 LNHDA and CDR2 SQIVND (reference sequence). CDR3 coding DNA: TGTGCCAGTAGGAAGACAGGGAGTACTGAAGCTTTCTTT. Its translation: CASRKTGSTEAFF.

The chain combines TRBV6-5 with TRBJ2-7; TRBD2 agrees at 8 bases. Germline CDR1 and CDR2: MNHEY and SVGAGI. The CDR3 is made up of 14 amino acids. V lost 5 bases to trimming and J lost 3 bases; unmatched junction nucleotides: 6. This CDR3 reads CASSHGGTSYEQYV. In nucleotides, the CDR3 is TGTGCCAGCAGTCACGGGGGGACTAGCTACGAGCAGTACGTC.

This chain uses TRBV7-7 with TRBJ1-1; D not certain. The germline V gene encodes CDR1 SSHAT and CDR2 FNYEAQ (reference sequence). The CDR3 runs 13 residues. Trimming left V 5 bases short and J 5 bases short, with 12 bases between. This CDR3 is CASSPRPGTEAFF. DNA for the CDR3: TGTGCCAGCAGCCCCCGACCAGGAACTGAAGCTTTCTTT. Based on the CDR3 plus reference TRBV7-7 and TRBJ1-1, the full variable domain is GAGVSQSPRYKVTKRGQDVTLRCDPISSHATLYWYQQALGQGPEFLTYFNYEAQPDKSGLPSDRFSAERPEGSISTLTIQRTEQRDSAMYRCASSPRPGTEAFFGQGTRLTVV.

The chain carries TRBV11-2 and TRBJ2-3, with a weak D call TRBD1 (5 bases). The CDR3 has 15 amino acids. V dropped 1 base and J dropped 0 bases, with 8 bases sitting between them. Germline CDR1 SGHAT, CDR2 FQNNGV. CDR3 DNA sequence: TGTGCCAGCAGCTTAGGCCAGGGCAGCACAGATACGCAGTATTTT. It codes for CASSLGQGSTDTQYF. Based on the CDR3 plus reference TRBV11-2 and TRBJ2-3, the full variable domain is EAGVAQSPRYKIIEKRQSVAFWCNPISGHATLYWYQQILGQGPKLLIQFQNNGVVDDSQLPKDRFSAERLKGVDSTLKIQPAKLEDSAVYLCASSLGQGSTDTQYFGPGTRLTVL.

The V and J genes are TRBV10-3 and TRBJ2-2; D unclear. The CDR3 runs 13 residues. V was pared by 4 bases and J by 2 bases, with 5 bases between. Germline CDR1 is ENHRY and CDR2 is SYGVKD. CDR3: CAISAGNTGELFF. CDR3 in DNA: TGTGCCATCAGTGCGGGTAACACCGGGGAGCTGTTTTTT.

The chain joins TRBV6-5 to TRBJ1-2, with D tentatively TRBD1 (6 bases). The V gene lost 5 bases and the J gene lost 3 bases, with 10 bases spanning the gap. The CDR3 length is 13 residues. The germline CDR1 and CDR2 sequences are MNHEY and SVGAGI. CDR3 sequence reads: CASSRDTYYGYTF. In nucleotides, the CDR3 is TGTGCCAGCAGTCGGGACACCTACTATGGCTACACCTTC.

The chain recombines TRBV5-8 with TRBJ2-1, with 9 nucleotides matching TRBD2. Trimming cost V 2 bases and J 4 bases; bases outside gene matches: 13. The CDR3 sequence is 18 residues long. Germline-derived CDR1 and CDR2 are SGHTS and YDEGEE. CDR3 sequence: CASSFEPGTSSPYNEQFF. In DNA, the CDR3 is TGTGCCAGCAGCTTTGAGCCCGGGACTAGCAGTCCTTACAATGAGCAGTTCTTC.

The gene calls are TRBV3-1 (or the pseudogene TRBV3-2) and TRBJ2-1; 8 bases fit TRBD1. J lost 9 bases, V lost 1 base, and 8 bases had no gene match. This CDR3 has 15 residues. CDR1 is LGHDT and CDR2 is YNNKEL in the germline V gene (reference sequence). The CDR3 DNA is TGTGCCAGCAGCCAAGTAACACAGGGGGTGAGTGAGCAGTTCTTC. This encodes CASSQVTQGVSEQFF.

The chain employs TRBV6-1 and TRBJ1-3, with 7 bases fitting TRBD1. Trimming at V came to 3 bases and at J to 0 bases, leaving 5 bases not matched to a gene. The CDR3 has 16 amino acids. The germline V gene encodes CDR1 MNHNS and CDR2 SASEGT. CDR3 loop: CASSDSYRGSGNTIYF. The CDR3 nucleotides read TGTGCCAGCAGTGATTCTTACAGGGGCTCTGGAAACACCATATATTTT.

This chain uses TRBV5-8 with TRBJ1-6; 10 nucleotides line up with TRBD1. Germline V gene data show CDR1 as SGHTS and CDR2 as YDEGEE. Trimming removed 1 base from V and 6 bases from J; junction bases left unmatched: 10. The CDR3 spans 18 residues. CDR3 bases: TGTGCCAGCAGCTTGTTAGGTTCGGGACAGGGGAGTAATTCACCCCTCCACTTT. Encoded protein: CASSLLGSGQGSNSPLHF. The variable domain in full, with the rest retrieved from reference TRBV5-8 and TRBJ1-6, is EAGVTQSPTHLIKTRGQQATLRCSPISGHTSVYWYQQALGLGLQFLLWYDEGEERNRGNFPPRFSGRQFPNYSSELNVNALELEDSALYLCASSLLGSGQGSNSPLHFGNGTRLTVT.

This sequence joins TRBV5-4 and TRBJ2-5; 15 bases agree with TRBD2. Per the germline V gene, CDR1 is SGHNT and CDR2 is YYREEE (reference sequence). CDR3 length equals 17 residues. Trimming cost V 4 bases and J 5 bases; bases outside gene matches: 9. DNA for the CDR3: TGTGCCAGCAGCCGAGGACTAGCGGGGGGGGTTGGGGAGACCCAGTACTTC. Its translation: CASSRGLAGGVGETQYF.

This chain uses TRBV10-2 with TRBJ2-1; TRBD1 is a possible D gene (6 bases). The CDR3 length is 11 residues. The germline V and J ends were trimmed by 2 bases and 14 bases, with 10 bases remaining between them. CDR1 and CDR2 (germline): WSHSY, SAAADI. CDR3: CASSENRVEFF. Here the CDR3 DNA reads TGCGCCAGCAGTGAGAACAGGGTTGAGTTCTTC.

The chain is built from TRBV4-1 and TRBJ1-2; D unresolved. The CDR3 spans 14 residues. Germline CDR1 is MGHRA and CDR2 is YSYEKL. V dropped 3 bases and J dropped 0 bases, with 8 bases sitting between them. CDR3 in DNA: TGCGCCAGCAGCCACCAGTCATCTAACTATGGCTACACCTTC. It yields the protein CASSHQSSNYGYTF.

The chain recombines TRBV20-1 with TRBJ2-2; the D gene is possibly TRBD1 (5 bases). Germline-derived CDR1 and CDR2 are DFQATT and SNEGSKA (reference sequence). This CDR3 is 11 amino acids long. The V and J ends lost 3 bases and 6 bases respectively, with 5 bases between them. In DNA, the CDR3 is TGCAGTGCTAGCAGGGCCGGGGAGCTGTTTTTT. Residues: CSASRAGELFF.

The rearrangement uses TRBV5-4 and TRBJ1-2; D is unresolved. This CDR3 has 14 residues. Germline V gene lookup returns CDR1 SGHNT and CDR2 YYREEE (reference sequence). Deletions cut 0 bases from V and 4 bases from J, with 10 bases between. DNA of the CDR3: TGTGCCAGCAGCTTGGATTCAGGCACCTATGGCTACACCTTC. Amino acids: CASSLDSGTYGYTF.